This entry lists 9 T cell receptor beta chains sequenced from one sample in a study of blood T cell repertoires in COVID-19. TCRdb keeps only in-frame clones here, not all; method: immunoSEQ multiplex PCR. The sample includes more than 60,000 clones, about 88% of them seen just once. Sequencing was performed on peripheral blood. The source of these receptors is a man aged 80 or over with COVID-19, enrolled during active disease.

For the CDR3, the DNA is TGCGCCAGCAGTGGAAGTGGGAGGTCGATTTCTAGACATAGCAATCAGCCCCAGCATTTT. The encoded protein is CASSGSGRSISRHSNQPQHF. V usage is TRBV10-1 and J usage is TRBJ1-5; D call uncertain. Germline CDR1 and CDR2: WNHNN and SYGVQD (reference sequence). Trimming cost V 4 bases and J 0 bases, with 25 bases left between them. The CDR3 totals 20 residues.

This chain uses TRBV27 with TRBJ1-6; 8 bases map to TRBD1. This CDR3 spans 21 amino acids. Per germline, CDR1 MNHEY and CDR2 SMNVEV (reference sequence). Germline trimming cut 6 bases from V and 9 bases from J; bases unmatched to any gene: 28. CDR3: CASSLKAGTGRGTGAVSPLHF. CDR3 DNA sequence: TGTGCCAGCAGCCTCAAAGCGGGCACAGGAAGAGGGACAGGCGCCGTTTCACCCCTCCACTTT.

This clone has just a few counts. The chain employs TRBV9 and TRBJ1-1; D gene uncertain. Between the trimmed V and J ends, which lost 0 bases and 4 bases, there was a span of 13 bases. This CDR3 is built from 15 residues. From germline, CDR1 is SGDLS and CDR2 YYNGEE. CDR3 coding DNA: TGTGCCAGCAGCGTAGGGCACAGTCCTGCCACTGAAGCTTTCTTT. Its protein is CASSVGHSPATEAFF.

The gene calls are TRBV6-5 and TRBJ2-7; TRBD1 might be the D (6 bases). CDR1 and CDR2 from the germline V gene are MNHEY and SVGAGI. The CDR3 totals 13 residues. V shed 5 bases and J shed 4 bases, with 12 bases lying between them. The CDR3 loop is CASSTGSSYEQYF. CDR3 nucleotides: TGTGCCAGCAGTACAGGGTCCTCTTACGAGCAGTACTTC.

V and J are TRBV4-3 and TRBJ2-3, with 9 nucleotides matching TRBD1. CDR1 and CDR2 (germline): LGHNA, YSLEER. The J segment lost 2 bases and the V segment lost 3 bases, leaving 6 bases of the junction unmatched. This CDR3 is 16 amino acids long. The CDR3 DNA follows: TGCGCCAGCAGCCATGGGACAGGGAGTGCCACAGATACGCAGTATTTT. It specifies CASSHGTGSATDTQYF.

The CDR3 nucleotides read TGTGCCAGCAGTGAAGCAATACAGCGGGGAGAGCAGTACTTC. Translating gives CASSEAIQRGEQYF. The chain uses TRBV6-1 and TRBJ2-7; 7 nucleotides line up with TRBD2. The CDR3 length is 14 residues. Germline loops: CDR1 MNHNS, CDR2 SASEGT. Trimming took 0 bases from V and 7 from J; bases not matched to a gene: 6.

This sequence joins TRBV7-3 and TRBJ2-1; possibly TRBD2 for D (5 bases). There are 12 residues in the CDR3. CDR1 SGHTA and CDR2 FQGTGA come from the germline V gene. V dropped 5 bases and J dropped 7 bases, with 9 bases sitting between them. The CDR3: CASSTPGNEQFF. The CDR3 DNA reads TGTGCCAGCAGCACACCGGGGAATGAGCAGTTCTTC.

The count of this clone is one. The rearrangement joins TRBV12-5 to TRBJ2-7; TRBD1 matches at 7 bases. Germline lookup yields CDR1 LGHNT and CDR2 FRNRAP. The CDR3 has 16 residues. V lost 2 bases, J lost 3 bases, and 10 bases stayed unmatched. The CDR3, as DNA: TGTGCTAGTGGTTTGTCCCGACAGGGTCGGGGCTACGAGCAGTACTTC. Its translation is CASGLSRQGRGYEQYF.

The gene calls are TRBV6-5 and TRBJ1-2; D unclear. This CDR3 is 12 amino acids long. V was pared by 10 bases and J by 4 bases, with 13 bases between. Germline CDR1 and CDR2: MNHEY and SVGAGI. CDR3 bases: TGTGCCACCAGCGGGTTTTTCTATGGCTACACCTTC. Protein sequence: CATSGFFYGYTF.